This TCR beta chain derives from a study of blood T cell repertoires in COVID-19. Study background: Specimens from acute and convalescent COVID-19 originated in the United States, Italy and Spain.

The CDR3 contains 12 residues. Germline trimming cut 2 bases from V and 15 bases from J; bases unmatched to any gene: 4. This clone was observed a few times. Sequencing was performed with immunoSEQ multiplex PCR; in TCRdb, only in-frame clones are kept and a portion is missing. The repertoire includes about 74,000 clones, about 91% of them detected once, and approximately 1.9% sits in the top ten. The clonotype comes from an elderly woman with active or convalescent COVID-19. Sequencing used peripheral blood. The chain couples TRBV12-3 or TRBV12-4 to TRBJ2-1; 10 bases agree with TRBD2. Written as DNA, the CDR3 is TGTGCCAGCAGTTTAACTAGCGGGATAGGGTTCTTC. This translates into CASSLTSGIGFF.